These 18 T cell receptor beta chains share one sample of origin, sequenced in a study of identical twins. TCRdb passed the 5' RACE reads through MiXCR, listing each CDR3 protein once. The table has 650,000 to 800,000 distinct CDR3 sequences, more than 6.5% seen once. The same data also went into a second study, on yellow fever vaccine responses in identical twins.

Sequenced input: PBMCs. These receptors were taken from a woman aged 18-29 years in good health.

This clonotype was observed many times. The chain employs TRBV12-3 or TRBV12-4 and TRBJ2-1; TRBD1 matches 8 bases. This CDR3 spans 15 amino acids. Trimming at V came to 4 bases and at J to 8 bases, leaving 10 bases not matched to a gene. CDR3 sequence: CASSSPGQGFDEQFF. The CDR3 DNA reads TGTGCCAGCAGTTCCCCTGGACAGGGTTTCGATGAGCAGTTCTTC.

This chain links TRBV4-2 with TRBJ2-3; the D gene is possibly TRBD2 (5 bases). The CDR3 loop spans 13 amino acids. V shed 0 bases and J shed 5 bases, with 6 bases lying between them. Germline CDR1 and CDR2: LGHNA and YNFKEQ. CDR3 amino acids: CASSQEEEDTQYF. In DNA form, the CDR3 reads TGTGCCAGCAGCCAAGAGGAGGAAGATACGCAGTATTTT.

The chain uses TRBV20-1 and TRBJ1-2; 8 bases match TRBD1. The CDR3 is 12 residues long. V lost 2 bases, J lost 10 bases, and 6 bases stayed unmatched. Germline V gene lookup returns CDR1 DFQATT and CDR2 SNEGSKA (reference sequence). The CDR3 protein is CSARQDREDYTF. CDR3 bases: TGCAGTGCTAGACAGGACAGGGAGGACTACACCTTC.

The chain uses TRBV11-2 and TRBJ1-4; D unclear. Germline CDR1 and CDR2: SGHAT and FQNNGV. This CDR3 is 12 amino acids long. V dropped 4 bases and J dropped 8 bases, with 8 bases sitting between them. The CDR3 coding sequence is TGTGCCAGCAGCTCCCCGGGGGAAAAACTGTTTTTT. Protein product: CASSSPGEKLFF.

This clonotype occurred many times. This rearrangement joins TRBV15 to TRBJ2-7; 8 bases are shared with TRBD1. This CDR3 region has 16 residues. The V gene's germline CDR1 is LNHNV and CDR2 YYDKDF (reference sequence). V was clipped by 0 bases and J by 4 bases; unmatched bases: 8. The CDR3 sequence is CATSRDYGQGQYEQYF. The CDR3 bases are TGTGCCACCAGCAGAGATTATGGACAGGGTCAGTACGAGCAGTACTTC.

The CDR3 is CASTPGTSGVREQFF. The CDR3 region has the DNA TGTGCCAGCACCCCGGGGACTAGCGGGGTTAGGGAGCAGTTCTTC. The chain employs TRBV5-4 and TRBJ2-1; TRBD2 matches 13 bases. The CDR3 sequence is 15 residues long. V lost 6 bases to trimming and J lost 10 bases; unmatched junction nucleotides: 10. Germline CDR1 and CDR2: SGHNT and YYREEE (reference sequence).

This clonotype was seen only a few times. The rearrangement links TRBV2 to TRBJ1-2, with D possibly being TRBD1 (6 bases). The germline V gene encodes CDR1 SNHLY and CDR2 FYNNEI. Trimming took 4 bases from V and 4 from J, leaving 10 bases between them. The length of the CDR3 is 13 residues. CDR3 nucleotides: TGTGCCAGCAGTGTGAAGGGGGGCTATGGCTACACCTTC. Translation gives CASSVKGGYGYTF.

This clonotype was detected many times. The rearrangement joins TRBV2 to TRBJ2-7, with TRBD2 matching over 13 bases. This CDR3 contains 13 residues. Unmatched junction bases numbered 6, after V lost 10 bases and J lost 6 bases. Germline CDR1 and CDR2: SNHLY and FYNNEI. In DNA form, the CDR3 reads TGTGCCAAAAGGACTAGCGGGAGTAGCGAGCAGTACTTC. Its protein is CAKRTSGSSEQYF.

In this sample, this clonotype turned up a few times. The chain employs TRBV6-2 or TRBV6-3 and TRBJ2-1; 7 bases are shared with TRBD2. From germline, CDR1 is MNHEY and CDR2 SVGEGT. The CDR3 sequence is 15 residues long. After removal of 6 bases from V and 3 bases from J, the junction contained 8 bases not matched to a gene. CDR3 protein: CASSLHRGDYNEQFF. The CDR3 DNA sequence: TGTGCCAGCAGCCTACACCGGGGGGACTACAATGAGCAGTTCTTC.

This clonotype has only a few counts. V gene TRBV6-2 or TRBV6-3 combines with J gene TRBJ2-2; 8 bases are shared with TRBD1. Trimming cost V 2 bases and J 7 bases; bases outside gene matches: 9. The CDR3 runs 16 residues. Germline V gene lookup returns CDR1 MNHEY and CDR2 SVGEGT. CDR3 coding DNA: TGTGCCAGCAGTTACCCCCGGACAGGGATCGGCGGGGAGCTGTTTTTT. This encodes CASSYPRTGIGGELFF.

This clonotype appeared many times. This sequence joins TRBV6-2 or TRBV6-3 and TRBJ1-1, with D uncertain. Between the trimmed V and J ends, which lost 3 bases and 0 bases, there was a span of 8 bases. CDR1 and CDR2 from the germline V gene are MNHEY and SVGEGT. The CDR3 runs 14 residues. Written as DNA, the CDR3 is TGTGCCAGCAGTTATTGGCAGTTGAACACTGAAGCTTTCTTT. Its protein product is CASSYWQLNTEAFF.

This clonotype was detected only a few times. Sequence at one end of the junction differs from germline and may be a read error. This sequence joins TRBV11-2 and TRBJ2-4; 8 nucleotides align to TRBD2. The germline V gene encodes CDR1 SGHAT and CDR2 FQNNGV. The CDR3 length is 17 residues. Here the CDR3 DNA reads TGTGCCAGCAGCCTAGAGGCTAGCGGGCTAGCCAAAAACATTCAGTACTTC. Amino acids: CASSLEASGLAKNIQYF.

This clonotype was observed a few times. The genes are TRBV7-2 and TRBJ2-3; D gene unclear. Trimming took off 4 bases at V and 0 bases at J, with 11 bases between the two ends. Germline values: CDR1 SGHTA, CDR2 FQGNSA. The CDR3 length is 15 residues. The CDR3 loop is CASSSRWRSTDTQYF. CDR3 DNA: TGTGCCAGCAGCTCTAGGTGGAGAAGCACAGATACGCAGTATTTT.

The rearrangement links TRBV6-1 to TRBJ2-7; TRBD1 or TRBD2 may be the D gene (6 bases each). Germline CDR1 reads MNHNS; CDR2 reads SASEGT. This CDR3 region has 13 residues. V lost 10 bases and J 7 bases, leaving 20 bases between the germline ends. CDR3 DNA: TGTGCCACCGAGGGGGGTACAGGGTGGGAGCAGTACTTC. Translating gives CATEGGTGWEQYF.

The V gene is TRBV5-1, the J gene TRBJ2-5, with D unresolved. V shed 4 bases and J shed 1 base, with 11 bases lying between them. The CDR3 loop spans 14 amino acids. Germline lookup yields CDR1 SGHRS and CDR2 YFSETQ. The CDR3 protein is CASSRDGSQETQYF. The CDR3 coding sequence is TGCGCCAGCAGCCGAGACGGATCCCAAGAGACCCAGTACTTC.

The sample holds a few counts of this clonotype. The chain uses TRBV2 and TRBJ2-2; D may match TRBD1 or TRBD2 (5 bases each). The CDR3 runs to 15 residues. With 10 bases removed from V and 5 bases from J, the gap between germline ends came to 20 bases. Germline values: CDR1 SNHLY, CDR2 FYNNEI. The CDR3 sequence is CAISDQGRRTGELFF. CDR3 coding DNA: TGTGCCATCTCGGACCAGGGACGGAGAACCGGGGAGCTGTTTTTT.

This clonotype was observed a few times. V gene TRBV5-4 combines with J gene TRBJ1-2, with a tentative D call TRBD1 (5 bases). Germline assignment: CDR1 SGHNT and CDR2 YYREEE (reference sequence). The CDR3 is made up of 15 amino acids. V gave up 0 bases and J gave up 5 bases, with 14 bases separating them. The CDR3 DNA reads as TGTGCCAGCAGCTTGGCCGCAGGGTTAGGATATGGCTACACCTTC. Translated, it gives CASSLAAGLGYGYTF. The whole variable domain, remainder taken from reference TRBV5-4 and TRBJ1-2, is ETGVTQSPTHLIKTRGQQVTLRCSSQSGHNTVSWYQQALGQGPQFIFQYYREEENGRGNFPPRFSGLQFPNYSSELNVNALELDDSALYLCASSLAAGLGYGYTFGSGTRLTVV.

This clonotype was found a few times. The chain is built from TRBV4-2 and TRBJ1-4; TRBD1 matches at 7 bases. CDR3 length: 14 residues. V shed 3 bases and J 6 bases; nucleotides not matched to a gene: 4. The germline CDR1 and CDR2 sequences are LGHNA and YNFKEQ. The CDR3 here is CASSQTGRDEKLFF. Written as DNA, the CDR3 is TGTGCCAGCAGCCAGACAGGGCGGGATGAAAAACTGTTTTTT.